The sequence of this T cell receptor (beta chain) was determined in a study of read filtering for tumor transcriptome and immune sequencing. Study summary: Among patients, approximately 17 were male and some 15 female, aged 47 to 80 (mean about 70).

Molecular barcoded adaptors covering alpha/delta and beta/gamma chains were used on 400 ng RNA. TCRdb used MiXCR to reprocess the reads, holding one entry per CDR3 protein. The sample includes about 90,000 distinct CDR3 sequences, over 9% of them seen just once. This clonotype was found many times. The V gene's germline CDR1 is MNHEY and CDR2 SVGEGT. The trim removed 5 bases at V and 3 bases at J, leaving 11 bases unmatched. The length of the CDR3 is 16 residues. The sample consisted of a population of CD138-negative cells sorted from bone marrow. The clonotype originates from a donor aged 40 or over with multiple myeloma. J is TRBJ2-7 and V is TRBV6-2 or TRBV6-3, with 9 bases identical to TRBD1. As DNA, the CDR3 is TGTGCCAGCAGTCCTACTTCCGGGACAGGGATCTACGAGCAGTACTTC. Translated, it gives CASSPTSGTGIYEQYF.